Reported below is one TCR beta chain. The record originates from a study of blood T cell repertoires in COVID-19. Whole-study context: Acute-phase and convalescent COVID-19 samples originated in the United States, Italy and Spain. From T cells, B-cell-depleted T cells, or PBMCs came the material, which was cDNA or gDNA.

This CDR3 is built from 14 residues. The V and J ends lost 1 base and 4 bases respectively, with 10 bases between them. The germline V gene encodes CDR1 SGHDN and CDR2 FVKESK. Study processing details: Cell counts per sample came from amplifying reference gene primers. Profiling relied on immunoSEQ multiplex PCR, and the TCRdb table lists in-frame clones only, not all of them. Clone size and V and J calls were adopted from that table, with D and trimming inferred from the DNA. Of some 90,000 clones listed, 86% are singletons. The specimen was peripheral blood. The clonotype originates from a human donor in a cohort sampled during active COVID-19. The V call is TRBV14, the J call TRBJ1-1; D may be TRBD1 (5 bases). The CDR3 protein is CASSQGQGTTEAFF. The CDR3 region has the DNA TGTGCCAGCAGCCAAGGTCAGGGCACCACTGAAGCTTTCTTT.